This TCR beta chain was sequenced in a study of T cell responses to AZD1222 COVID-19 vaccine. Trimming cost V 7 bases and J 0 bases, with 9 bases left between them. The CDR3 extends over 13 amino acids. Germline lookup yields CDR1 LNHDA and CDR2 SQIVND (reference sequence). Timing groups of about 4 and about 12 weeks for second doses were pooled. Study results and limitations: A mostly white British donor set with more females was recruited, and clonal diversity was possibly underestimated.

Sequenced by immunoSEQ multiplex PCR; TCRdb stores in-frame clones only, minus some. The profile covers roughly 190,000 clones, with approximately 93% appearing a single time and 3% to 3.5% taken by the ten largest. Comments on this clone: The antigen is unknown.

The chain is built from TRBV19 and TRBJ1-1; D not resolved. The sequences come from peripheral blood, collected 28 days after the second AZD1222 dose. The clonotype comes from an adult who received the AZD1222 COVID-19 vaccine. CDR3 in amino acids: CASNRYMNTEAFF. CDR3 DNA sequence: TGTGCCAGTAATCGCTACATGAACACTGAAGCTTTCTTT.